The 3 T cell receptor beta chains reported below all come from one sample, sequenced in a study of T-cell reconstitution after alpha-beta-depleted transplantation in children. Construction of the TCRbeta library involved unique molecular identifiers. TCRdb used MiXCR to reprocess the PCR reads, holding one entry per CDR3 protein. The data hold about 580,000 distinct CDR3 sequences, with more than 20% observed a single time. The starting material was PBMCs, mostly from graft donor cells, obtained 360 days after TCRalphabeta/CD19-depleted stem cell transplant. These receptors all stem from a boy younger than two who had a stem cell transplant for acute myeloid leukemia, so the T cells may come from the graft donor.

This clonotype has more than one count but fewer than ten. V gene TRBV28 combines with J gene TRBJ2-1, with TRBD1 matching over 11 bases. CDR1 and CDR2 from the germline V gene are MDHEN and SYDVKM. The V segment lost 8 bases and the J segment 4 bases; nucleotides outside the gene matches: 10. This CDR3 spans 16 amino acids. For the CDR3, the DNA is TGTGCCAGCGGGCCGGGGGGGACAGGGGGGTACAATGAGCAGTTCTTC. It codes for CASGPGGTGGYNEQFF.

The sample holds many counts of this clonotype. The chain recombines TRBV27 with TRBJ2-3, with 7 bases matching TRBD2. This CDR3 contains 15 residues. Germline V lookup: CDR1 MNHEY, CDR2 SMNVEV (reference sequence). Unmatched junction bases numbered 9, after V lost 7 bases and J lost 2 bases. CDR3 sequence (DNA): TGTGCCAGCACCCCCTCGGGACTACTCACAGATACGCAGTATTTT. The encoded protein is CASTPSGLLTDTQYF.

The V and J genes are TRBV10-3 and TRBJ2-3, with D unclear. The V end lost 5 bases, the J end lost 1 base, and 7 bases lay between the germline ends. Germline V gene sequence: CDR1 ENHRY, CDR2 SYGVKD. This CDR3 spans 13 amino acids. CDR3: CAISLKGTDTQYF. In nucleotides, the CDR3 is TGTGCCATCAGTCTGAAGGGCACAGATACGCAGTATTTT.